This T cell receptor beta chain was documented in a study of blood T cell repertoires in COVID-19. On the study more broadly: Samples representing acute and convalescent COVID-19 were sourced from the United States, Italy and Spain. The analysed material was cDNA or gDNA that came from T cells, B-cell-depleted T cells, or PBMCs.

Per the authors' pipeline: The assay estimated nucleated cells by amplifying reference gene primers. The protocol was immunoSEQ multiplex PCR, while the TCRdb copy is restricted to in-frame clones and leaves out a portion. V and J calls plus clone size are reproduced from that table; the DNA served to infer D and trimming. This table holds 150,000 to 180,000 clones, around 85% found once. Germline CDR1 is MGHDK and CDR2 is SYGVNS. J was trimmed by 4 bases and V by 5 bases; bases with no gene match: 6. The CDR3 is made up of 14 amino acids. Specimen: peripheral blood. The sequence was collected from a woman in her sixties or seventies with acute or convalescent COVID-19. The chain combines TRBV25-1 with TRBJ1-2; TRBD1 agrees at 8 bases. The CDR3 loop reads CASSFGQGVYGYTF. The DNA of the CDR3 is TGTGCCAGCAGTTTCGGACAGGGTGTCTATGGCTACACCTTC.